Each of the 8 T cell receptor beta chains below was sequenced from the same sample in a study of blood T cells in healthy people across ages. Together with a sample-barcoded 5' primer, a J-beta primer mix was included in a second PCR lasting about 7 to 12 cycles. One entry per CDR3 protein results from TCRdb running MiXCR on the 5' RACE reads. The table lists 700,000 to 900,000 distinct CDR3 sequences, about 26% of them singletons. These sequences were also reported in another study, on T cells of mothers and their children.

The material sequenced was blood. The receptors shown here come from a boy aged 5-17 years in good health.

This clonotype was recorded once. V is TRBV15 and J is TRBJ2-5; 7 bases line up with TRBD1. Unmatched junction bases numbered 10, after V lost 3 bases and J lost 0 bases. This CDR3 is built from 17 residues. Germline CDR1 and CDR2: LNHNV and YYDKDF (reference sequence). The CDR3 spells CATSSQWPGQNQETQYF. CDR3 DNA sequence: TGTGCCACCAGCAGCCAGTGGCCGGGACAGAACCAAGAGACCCAGTACTTC.

The rearrangement joins TRBV28 to TRBJ2-1; 9 bases map to TRBD1. The CDR3 is made up of 15 amino acids. Germline V CDR1 and CDR2: MDHEN, SYDVKM. V shed 4 bases, J shed 6 bases, and the junction held 7 bases outside the gene matches. The CDR3 sequence: CASSSLRDRVNEQFF. CDR3 DNA sequence: TGTGCCAGCAGTTCCCTCCGGGACAGGGTCAATGAGCAGTTCTTC. Looking up the rest from reference TRBV28 and TRBJ2-1 gives the full variable domain: DVKVTQSSRYLVKRTGEKVFLECVQDMDHENMFWYRQDPGLGLRLIYFSYDVKMKEKGDIPEGYSVSREKKERFSLILESASTNQTSMYLCASSSLRDRVNEQFFGPGTRLTVL.

This clonotype showed up just a few times. The genes are TRBV27 and TRBJ1-2; D might be TRBD1 (6 bases). V was cut by 6 bases and J by 5 bases, with 19 bases left in between. CDR1 and CDR2 (germline): MNHEY, SMNVEV (reference sequence). The CDR3 has 15 amino acids. The CDR3 sequence is CASSLVGGRGYGYTF. The CDR3, as DNA: TGTGCCAGCAGCCTCGTCGGGGGGCGAGGATATGGCTACACCTTC.

The rearrangement links TRBV18 to TRBJ2-1; D not resolved. Trimming removed 3 bases from V and 0 bases from J, with 12 bases in between. Germline V gene lookup returns CDR1 KGHSH and CDR2 LQKENI. The CDR3 is 16 residues long. The DNA for the CDR3 is TGTGCCAGCTCACCGTTAGCCGCGAGCTCCTACAATGAGCAGTTCTTC. Its protein is CASSPLAASSYNEQFF.

The gene calls are TRBV5-1 and TRBJ2-3; 10 bases agree with TRBD2. CDR3 size: 16 residues. Looked up from germline, CDR1 is SGHRS and CDR2 is YFSETQ. The ends lost 2 bases at V and 6 bases at J; junction bases unmatched: 9. The CDR3 region has the DNA TGCGCCAGCAGCTTCACAGCGGGGGGGCCGGCGGATACGCAGTATTTT. As protein: CASSFTAGGPADTQYF.

V is TRBV20-1 and J is TRBJ2-1; no clear D gene. The CDR3 sequence is 13 residues long. Trimming took 3 bases from V and 2 from J, leaving 8 bases between them. Germline V lookup: CDR1 DFQATT, CDR2 SNEGSKA (reference sequence). The CDR3 nucleotides read TGCAGTGCTAGCCATGCGCCCTACAATGAGCAGTTCTTC. Amino acid sequence: CSASHAPYNEQFF.

This clonotype was detected a few times. V is TRBV18 and J is TRBJ1-5, with TRBD1 identical over 7 bases. Germline-derived CDR1 and CDR2 are KGHSH and LQKENI. Trimming removed 4 bases from V and 2 bases from J; junction bases left unmatched: 8. The CDR3 spans 16 residues. The DNA of the CDR3 is TGTGCCAGCTCACTCAGGGGGGCGGAAGGCAATCAGCCCCAGCATTTT. This sequence encodes CASSLRGAEGNQPQHF. The variable domain in full, with the rest retrieved from reference TRBV18 and TRBJ1-5, is NAGVMQNPRHLVRRRGQEARLRCSPMKGHSHVYWYRQLPEEGLKFMVYLQKENIIDESGMPKERFSAEFPKEGPSILRIQQVVRGDSAAYFCASSLRGAEGNQPQHFGDGTRLSIL.

This clonotype was counted a few times. The germline gene is not matched at one end of the junction; a read error may be the cause. The rearrangement uses TRBV19 and TRBJ2-3, with D perhaps matching TRBD2 (5 bases). The CDR3 contains 14 residues. Per germline, CDR1 LNHDA and CDR2 SQIVND (reference sequence). The CDR3 DNA reads TGCGCCAGTACCGGACTCGCTAGCACAGATACGCAGTATTTT. Residues: CASTGLASTDTQYF.